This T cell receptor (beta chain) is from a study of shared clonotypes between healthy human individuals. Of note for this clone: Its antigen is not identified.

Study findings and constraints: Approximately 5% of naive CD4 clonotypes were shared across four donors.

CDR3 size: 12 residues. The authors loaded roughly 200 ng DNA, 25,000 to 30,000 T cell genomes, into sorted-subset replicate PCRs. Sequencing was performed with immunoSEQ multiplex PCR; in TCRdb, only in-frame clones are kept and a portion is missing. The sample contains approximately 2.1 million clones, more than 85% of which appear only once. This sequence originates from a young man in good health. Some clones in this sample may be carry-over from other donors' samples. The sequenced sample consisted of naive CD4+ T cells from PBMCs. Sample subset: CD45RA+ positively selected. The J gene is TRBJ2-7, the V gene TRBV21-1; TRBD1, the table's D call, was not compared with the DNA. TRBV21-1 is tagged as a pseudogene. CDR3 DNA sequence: TGTGCCACCGGGACAGGGACCTACGAGCAGTACTTC. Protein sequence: CATGTGTYEQYF.